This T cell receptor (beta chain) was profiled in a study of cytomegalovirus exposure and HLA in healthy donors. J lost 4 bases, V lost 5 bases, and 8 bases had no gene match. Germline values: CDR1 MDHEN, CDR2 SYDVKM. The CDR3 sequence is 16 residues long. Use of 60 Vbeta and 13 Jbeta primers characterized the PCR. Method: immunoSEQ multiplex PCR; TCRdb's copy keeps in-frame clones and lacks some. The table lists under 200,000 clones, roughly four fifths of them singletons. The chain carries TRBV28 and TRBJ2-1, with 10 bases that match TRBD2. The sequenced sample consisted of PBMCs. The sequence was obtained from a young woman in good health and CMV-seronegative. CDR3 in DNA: TGTGCCAGCAGTCCCCTAGCGGGAGTACGTTACAATGAGCAGTTCTTC. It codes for CASSPLAGVRYNEQFF.